A selection of T cell receptor beta chains follows, all from one sample in a study of tumour-infiltrating T cells in Burkitt lymphoma. The assay was immunoSEQ multiplex PCR, and TCRdb's table has in-frame clones only and misses some. The data contain 43,000 or so clones, roughly 31% of them singletons. Sequenced: tumor tissue. These receptors originate from a human donor with Burkitt lymphoma. Both conserved end residues are part of each CDR3. The D gene is left open where the match is weak. A row's size may be missing; if present it is once, few, many or a size class.

j_gene: TRBJ2-5; v_gene: TRBV29-1; abundance: NA; len: 12; d_gene: NA; CDR3aa: CSVEEGQETQYF; CDR3nt: TGCAGCGTTGAAGAGGGCCAAGAGACCCAGTACTTC
j_gene: TRBJ2-7; v_gene: TRBV6-5; abundance: NA; len: 15; d_gene: NA; CDR3aa: CASSYVQGGSYEQYF; CDR3nt: TGTGCCAGCAGTTACGTCCAGGGGGGGTCCTACGAGCAGTACTTC
j_gene: TRBJ2-1; v_gene: TRBV7-9; abundance: once; len: 15; d_gene: TRBD2; CDR3aa: CASSLAGGAWNEQFF; CDR3nt: TGTGCCAGCAGCCTCGCGGGGGGCGCCTGGAATGAGCAGTTCTTC
j_gene: TRBJ1-4; v_gene: TRBV27; abundance: NA; len: 16; d_gene: NA; CDR3aa: CASTPRGFGANEKLFF; CDR3nt: TGTGCCAGCACCCCCCGAGGGTTCGGGGCTAATGAAAAACTGTTTTTT
j_gene: TRBJ2-6; v_gene: TRBV7-6; abundance: few; len: 14; d_gene: NA; CDR3aa: CASSFRAGANVLTF; CDR3nt: TGTGCCAGCAGCTTCCGCGCGGGGGCCAACGTCCTGACTTTC
j_gene: TRBJ1-2; v_gene: TRBV4-1; abundance: NA; len: 15; d_gene: NA; CDR3aa: CASSRDPHEGYGYTF; CDR3nt: TGCGCCAGCAGCCGAGACCCCCACGAAGGCTATGGCTACACCTTC
j_gene: TRBJ2-7; v_gene: TRBV16; abundance: NA; len: 14; d_gene: NA; CDR3aa: CASSPETRRGEQYF; CDR3nt: TGTGCCAGCAGCCCAGAAACACGGAGGGGAGAGCAGTACTTC
j_gene: TRBJ2-5; v_gene: TRBV9; abundance: few; len: 15; d_gene: TRBD1; CDR3aa: CASSVGSGQSRPQYF; CDR3nt: TGTGCCAGCAGCGTAGGGTCGGGACAGTCGAGGCCCCAGTACTTC
j_gene: TRBJ2-7; v_gene: TRBV5-4; abundance: few; len: 14; d_gene: NA; CDR3aa: CASSLTDSSYEQYF; CDR3nt: TGTGCCAGCAGCCTCACTGACAGCTCCTACGAGCAGTACTTC
j_gene: TRBJ1-1; v_gene: TRBV10-3; abundance: NA; len: 16; d_gene: NA; CDR3aa: CAISESGVTLNTEAFF; CDR3nt: TGTGCCATCAGTGAGTCAGGAGTCACACTAAACACTGAAGCTTTCTTT
j_gene: TRBJ1-6; v_gene: TRBV14; abundance: few; len: 14; d_gene: NA; CDR3aa: CASSRNIREPPLHF; CDR3nt: TGTGCCAGCAGCCGAAACATTAGGGAGCCACCCCTCCACTTT
j_gene: TRBJ1-1; v_gene: TRBV7-9; abundance: few; len: 16; d_gene: NA; CDR3aa: CASSPGPGKVSGEAFF; CDR3nt: TGTGCCAGCAGCCCAGGTCCAGGGAAGGTGAGTGGTGAAGCTTTCTTT
j_gene: TRBJ2-6; v_gene: TRBV19; abundance: few; len: 20; d_gene: NA; CDR3aa: CASRGPWDKGNPGGANVLTF; CDR3nt: TGTGCCAGCCGAGGTCCCTGGGACAAAGGGAATCCAGGGGGGGCCAACGTCCTGACTTTC
j_gene: TRBJ2-5; v_gene: TRBV7-2; abundance: NA; len: 13; d_gene: NA; CDR3aa: CASSLGGKETQYF; CDR3nt: TGTGCCAGCAGCTTAGGCGGGAAAGAGACCCAGTACTTC
j_gene: TRBJ1-5; v_gene: TRBV5-5; abundance: NA; len: 14; d_gene: NA; CDR3aa: CASSLVGTREPQHF; CDR3nt: TGTGCCAGCAGCTTGGTAGGGACCCGAGAGCCCCAGCATTTT
j_gene: TRBJ1-5; v_gene: TRBV7-8; abundance: NA; len: 14; d_gene: TRBD1; CDR3aa: CASSRGTDRLLQHF; CDR3nt: TGTGCCAGCAGTCGCGGGACAGACCGGTTGCTCCAGCATTTT
j_gene: TRBJ1-5; v_gene: TRBV5-4; abundance: NA; len: 14; d_gene: TRBD1; CDR3aa: CASSPGQGGQPQHF; CDR3nt: TGTGCCAGCAGCCCGGGACAGGGAGGCCAGCCCCAGCATTTT
j_gene: TRBJ1-4; v_gene: TRBV4-2; abundance: NA; len: 16; d_gene: NA; CDR3aa: CASSQDRRNIGGKLFF; CDR3nt: TGTGCCAGCAGCCAAGATCGACGGAACATCGGGGGAAAACTGTTTTTT
j_gene: TRBJ1-4; v_gene: TRBV19; abundance: NA; len: 15; d_gene: NA; CDR3aa: CASSIGDRPREKLFF; CDR3nt: TGTGCCAGTAGTATTGGTGACAGGCCCAGGGAAAAACTGTTTTTT
j_gene: TRBJ1-2; v_gene: TRBV7-3; abundance: NA; len: 13; d_gene: TRBD1; CDR3aa: CASSTGTGGGYTF; CDR3nt: TGTGCCAGCAGCACGGGGACAGGGGGTGGCTACACCTTC
j_gene: TRBJ2-1; v_gene: TRBV9; abundance: NA; len: 15; d_gene: NA; CDR3aa: CASSAGTFGGNEQFF; CDR3nt: TGTGCCAGCAGCGCAGGGACTTTCGGTGGTAATGAGCAGTTCTTC
j_gene: TRBJ2-1; v_gene: TRBV7-2; abundance: NA; len: 12; d_gene: NA; CDR3aa: CASRGTYNEQFF; CDR3nt: TGTGCCAGCAGGGGTACCTACAATGAGCAGTTCTTC
j_gene: TRBJ2-4; v_gene: TRBV6-6; abundance: NA; len: 13; d_gene: NA; CDR3aa: CASGRGGENIQYF; CDR3nt: TGTGCCAGCGGCAGGGGGGGGGAAAACATTCAGTACTTC
j_gene: TRBJ2-1; v_gene: TRBV11-2; abundance: NA; len: 15; d_gene: TRBD1; CDR3aa: CASSLFRGQVNEQFF; CDR3nt: TGTGCCAGCAGCTTATTCAGGGGGCAGGTCAATGAGCAGTTCTTC
j_gene: TRBJ2-2; v_gene: TRBV4-3; abundance: few; len: 17; d_gene: TRBD2; CDR3aa: CASSQMSGGVMGGELFF; CDR3nt: TGCGCCAGCAGCCAGATGAGCGGGGGGGTCATGGGCGGGGAGCTGTTTTTT
j_gene: TRBJ1-1; v_gene: TRBV5-6; abundance: NA; len: 14; d_gene: NA; CDR3aa: CASSLRGGITEAFF; CDR3nt: TGTGCCAGCAGCTTGAGGGGGGGTATCACTGAAGCTTTCTTT
j_gene: TRBJ2-5; v_gene: TRBV2; abundance: few; len: 17; d_gene: TRBD2; CDR3aa: CASSEAWMGGEKETQYF; CDR3nt: TGTGCCAGCAGTGAAGCATGGATGGGGGGGGAGAAAGAGACCCAGTACTTC
j_gene: TRBJ1-2; v_gene: TRBV6-1; abundance: few; len: 11; d_gene: NA; CDR3aa: CASSEHYGYTF; CDR3nt: TGTGCCAGCAGTGAACACTATGGCTACACCTTC
j_gene: TRBJ1-2; v_gene: TRBV19; abundance: NA; len: 15; d_gene: TRBD1; CDR3aa: CASTPDRGVFYGYTF; CDR3nt: TGTGCCAGTACCCCGGACAGGGGCGTTTTCTATGGCTACACCTTC
j_gene: TRBJ2-7; v_gene: TRBV5-5; abundance: NA; len: 14; d_gene: NA; CDR3aa: CASSLRHEAYEQYF; CDR3nt: TGTGCCAGCAGCTTAAGACATGAAGCCTACGAGCAGTACTTC
j_gene: TRBJ1-1; v_gene: TRBV4-1; abundance: NA; len: 20; d_gene: NA; CDR3aa: CASSLRLGRGGPFDDTEAFF; CDR3nt: TGCGCCAGCAGCCTGAGGTTAGGGAGGGGGGGTCCGTTCGATGACACTGAAGCTTTCTTT
j_gene: TRBJ2-3; v_gene: TRBV30; abundance: NA; len: 13; d_gene: NA; CDR3aa: CAWSEGLTDTQYF; CDR3nt: TGTGCCTGGAGTGAGGGTTTAACAGATACGCAGTATTTT
j_gene: TRBJ2-1; v_gene: TRBV29-1; abundance: NA; len: 12; d_gene: NA; CDR3aa: CSGGIRTSEQFF; CDR3nt: TGCAGCGGGGGAATCAGGACCTCTGAGCAGTTCTTC
j_gene: TRBJ1-1; v_gene: TRBV5-1; abundance: few; len: 14; d_gene: NA; CDR3aa: CASRPGTVNTEAFF; CDR3nt: TGCGCCAGCAGGCCCGGGACGGTGAACACTGAAGCTTTCTTT
j_gene: TRBJ1-2; v_gene: TRBV7-2; abundance: few; len: 15; d_gene: NA; CDR3aa: CASSLEGDSPYGYTF; CDR3nt: TGTGCCAGCAGCTTAGAAGGGGACTCTCCCTATGGCTACACCTTC
j_gene: TRBJ2-2; v_gene: TRBV30; abundance: NA; len: 14; d_gene: TRBD1; CDR3aa: CAYAPGQYTGELFF; CDR3nt: TGTGCCTATGCACCGGGACAGTACACCGGGGAGCTGTTTTTT
j_gene: TRBJ1-2; v_gene: TRBV10-2; abundance: few; len: 15; d_gene: NA; CDR3aa: CASSESGRGDYGYTF; CDR3nt: TGCGCCAGCAGTGAGTCGGGCAGGGGCGACTATGGCTACACCTTC
j_gene: TRBJ2-3; v_gene: TRBV4-2; abundance: NA; len: 18; d_gene: NA; CDR3aa: CASSQDQRGGADTDTQYF; CDR3nt: TGTGCCAGCAGCCAAGACCAAAGGGGGGGGGCCGACACAGATACGCAGTATTTT
j_gene: TRBJ2-3; v_gene: TRBV4-1; abundance: few; len: 16; d_gene: TRBD2; CDR3aa: CASSQASGGASDTQYF; CDR3nt: TGCGCCAGCAGCCAAGCTAGCGGGGGGGCGTCAGATACGCAGTATTTT
j_gene: TRBJ1-1; v_gene: TRBV29-1; abundance: few; len: 13; d_gene: NA; CDR3aa: CSVLTGTTRRAFF; CDR3nt: TGCAGCGTTCTAACAGGGACGACCAGAAGGGCTTTCTTT
j_gene: TRBJ2-7; v_gene: TRBV4-3; abundance: few; len: 15; d_gene: NA; CDR3aa: CASSQDYIEEGRLYF; CDR3nt: TGCGCCAGCAGCCAAGATTATATTGAGGAGGGAAGGTTGTACTTC
j_gene: TRBJ1-1; v_gene: TRBV29-1; abundance: NA; len: 13; d_gene: NA; CDR3aa: CSVEFRASTEAFF; CDR3nt: TGCAGCGTTGAGTTCAGGGCAAGCACTGAAGCTTTCTTT
j_gene: TRBJ2-7; v_gene: TRBV7-9; abundance: few; len: 12; d_gene: NA; CDR3aa: CASSFRGYEQYF; CDR3nt: TGTGCCAGCAGTTTCCGAGGCTACGAGCAGTACTTC
j_gene: TRBJ2-7; v_gene: TRBV10-3; abundance: few; len: 14; d_gene: TRBD1; CDR3aa: CAIGTGTGAYEQYF; CDR3nt: TGTGCCATCGGGACCGGGACAGGGGCCTACGAGCAGTACTTC
j_gene: TRBJ2-3; v_gene: TRBV5-1; abundance: NA; len: 16; d_gene: NA; CDR3aa: CASSLAVGQGSDTQYF; CDR3nt: TGCGCCAGCAGCTTGGCCGTGGGGCAGGGGTCAGATACGCAGTATTTT
j_gene: TRBJ1-5; v_gene: TRBV11-2; abundance: NA; len: 11; d_gene: NA; CDR3aa: CASSNNQPQHF; CDR3nt: TGTGCCAGCAGCAACAATCAGCCCCAGCATTTT
j_gene: TRBJ1-1; v_gene: TRBV6-1; abundance: few; len: 14; d_gene: TRBD1; CDR3aa: CASSYRGLRGEAFF; CDR3nt: TGTGCCAGCAGCTACAGGGGGCTGAGAGGTGAAGCTTTCTTT
j_gene: TRBJ1-2; v_gene: TRBV21-1; abundance: few; len: 14; d_gene: NA; CDR3aa: CASSPTGSHYGYTF; CDR3nt: TGTGCCAGCAGCCCGACAGGGTCCCACTATGGCTACACCTTC
j_gene: TRBJ2-1; v_gene: TRBV19; abundance: NA; len: 13; d_gene: NA; CDR3aa: CASGMRRSNEQFF; CDR3nt: TGTGCCAGTGGGATGCGCCGGAGCAATGAGCAGTTCTTC
j_gene: TRBJ1-2; v_gene: TRBV7-2; abundance: few; len: 17; d_gene: TRBD1; CDR3aa: CASSLALTSYRGHGYTF; CDR3nt: TGTGCCAGCAGCTTAGCCCTAACCTCCTACAGGGGTCATGGCTACACCTTC
j_gene: TRBJ2-7; v_gene: TRBV19; abundance: NA; len: 13; d_gene: TRBD2; CDR3aa: CATSLAGFWEQYF; CDR3nt: TGTGCCACCTCATTAGCGGGCTTCTGGGAGCAGTACTTC
j_gene: TRBJ2-7; v_gene: TRBV5-5; abundance: NA; len: 14; d_gene: TRBD1; CDR3aa: CASSIRTGEGEQYF; CDR3nt: TGTGCCAGCAGCATCAGGACAGGGGAAGGCGAGCAGTACTTC